These 30 T cell receptor beta chains were all obtained from the same sample, sequenced in a study of blood T cell repertoires in COVID-19. The table came from immunoSEQ multiplex PCR; TCRdb's copy has only in-frame clones and leaves some out. This table has 200,000 or so clones, around 89% appearing once. The sequencing input was PBMCs or T cells enriched from blood (not recorded which). The source is a young woman in a cohort exposed to, infected with or recovered from COVID-19 (not recorded which).

This chain's CDR3 is CASSFRAAPGQPPEAFF. CDR3 nucleotide sequence: TGTGCCAGCAGCTTCCGCGCCGCTCCGGGACAGCCACCTGAAGCTTTCTTT. The J gene is TRBJ1-1, the V gene TRBV11-2; 7 nucleotides align to TRBD1. V shed 3 bases and J 6 bases; nucleotides not matched to a gene: 16. The length of the CDR3 is 17 residues. CDR1 is SGHAT, CDR2 FQNNGV, per germline.

The sample holds a few counts of this clone. The chain couples TRBV5-1 to TRBJ2-1, with D perhaps matching TRBD2 (6 bases). Germline V gives CDR1 SGHRS, CDR2 YFSETQ. The V and J ends lost 4 bases and 7 bases respectively, with 12 bases between them. This CDR3 is built from 13 residues. The CDR3 loop reads CASSPRLANEQFF. DNA of the CDR3: TGCGCCAGCAGCCCCCGGCTAGCGAATGAGCAGTTCTTC.

This chain joins TRBV14 and TRBJ1-1; D is perhaps TRBD1 (5 bases). Trimming took off 4 bases at V and 6 bases at J, with 12 bases between the two ends. This CDR3 comprises 13 residues. Per germline, CDR1 SGHDN and CDR2 FVKESK. The CDR3 protein is CASSLFGGSEAFF. The DNA of the CDR3 is TGTGCCAGCAGCCTCTTCGGGGGGTCTGAAGCTTTCTTT.

The rearrangement uses TRBV4-1 and TRBJ1-2; 7 bases line up with TRBD1. V trimming: 1 base; J trimming: 2 bases; junction bases outside the gene matches: 4. The CDR3 totals 15 residues. The germline V gene encodes CDR1 MGHRA and CDR2 YSYEKL. DNA of the CDR3: TGCGCCAGCAGCCAAGCTGGGACAGCCAACTATGGCTACACCTTC. Amino acids: CASSQAGTANYGYTF.

This clone was seen only once. V and J are TRBV24-1 and TRBJ2-7; 9 bases fit TRBD1. The CDR3 is 15 amino acids. V lost 2 bases to trimming and J lost 6 bases; unmatched junction nucleotides: 7. Germline CDR1 and CDR2: KGHDR and SFDVKD. As DNA, the CDR3 is TGTGCCACCAGTGATTCCGCGGGACAGGGTTCCGAGCAGTACTTC. This codes for CATSDSAGQGSEQYF.

A single count supports this clone. The V and J genes are TRBV9 and TRBJ1-2; 8 bases are a match to TRBD1. Germline V lookup: CDR1 SGDLS, CDR2 YYNGEE. The CDR3 sequence is 13 residues long. V shed 4 bases, J shed 4 bases, and the junction held 3 bases outside the gene matches. In DNA form, the CDR3 reads TGTGCCAGCAGCCCTGGACAGGGCTATGGCTACACCTTC. This gives the protein CASSPGQGYGYTF.

This clone has just one count. The rearrangement joins TRBV14 to TRBJ2-1; 11 bases are a match to TRBD2. The CDR3 is 16 residues long. Looked up from germline, CDR1 is SGHDN and CDR2 is FVKESK. The trim removed 2 bases at V and 3 bases at J, leaving 3 bases unmatched. CDR3 loop: CASSQLGTSGYNEQFF. The DNA of the CDR3 is TGTGCCAGCAGCCAACTCGGGACTAGCGGCTACAATGAGCAGTTCTTC.

This rearrangement joins TRBV18 to TRBJ2-6, with D tentatively TRBD1 (6 bases). This CDR3 has 16 residues. Per the germline V gene, CDR1 is KGHSH and CDR2 is LQKENI. Trimming left V 7 bases short and J 1 base short, with 14 bases between. The CDR3 reads CASFGDIASGANVLTF. The CDR3 coding sequence is TGTGCCAGCTTCGGGGACATCGCTTCTGGGGCCAACGTCCTGACTTTC.

The chain recombines TRBV4-1 with TRBJ1-2, with 7 bases lining up with TRBD1. The germline V gene has CDR1 MGHRA and CDR2 YSYEKL. The CDR3 consists of 17 residues. With V trimmed by 2 bases and J by 0 bases, 9 bases remained unmatched. This CDR3 reads CASSQPTVDRANYGYTF. The CDR3 region has the DNA TGCGCCAGCAGCCAACCTACCGTTGACAGGGCTAACTATGGCTACACCTTC.

The rearrangement links TRBV2 to TRBJ1-4; the match to TRBD1 covers 8 bases. Germline trimming cut 8 bases from V and 7 bases from J; bases unmatched to any gene: 6. This CDR3 has 13 amino acids. CDR1 SNHLY and CDR2 FYNNEI come from the germline V gene. The CDR3 bases are TGTGCCAGCGGGACAGGACAAGGTGAAAAACTGTTTTTT. Amino acid sequence: CASGTGQGEKLFF.

This clone was detected once. The chain joins TRBV28 to TRBJ1-6; D remains unclear. The CDR3 totals 14 residues. Trimming removed 11 bases at V and 6 bases at J, with 17 bases between. The germline V gene has CDR1 MDHEN and CDR2 SYDVKM. The CDR3 bases are TGTGCCGGGAAGTCCGGGGAGGTTAATTCACCCCTCCACTTT. Amino acids: CAGKSGEVNSPLHF.

The rearrangement links TRBV6-5 to TRBJ1-5, with D perhaps matching TRBD1 (5 bases). Trimming removed 4 bases at V and 10 bases at J, with 20 bases between. Per the germline V gene, CDR1 is MNHEY and CDR2 is SVGAGI. CDR3 size: 15 residues. The CDR3 bases are TGTGCCAGCAGTTCGAGGTCCGGGGGAATCCAACCCCAGCATTTT. This translates into CASSSRSGGIQPQHF.

This clone was detected only a few times. The chain carries TRBV5-5 and TRBJ2-2; D not certain. CDR3 length: 17 residues. V was pared by 0 bases and J by 0 bases, with 12 bases between. The germline CDR1 and CDR2 sequences are SGHKS and YYEKEE (reference sequence). As DNA, the CDR3 is TGTGCCAGCAGCTTGGAACAGTTTCAAGCGAACACCGGGGAGCTGTTTTTT. Amino acids: CASSLEQFQANTGELFF.

The chain employs TRBV4-1 and TRBJ2-5, with 8 bases lining up with TRBD2. Germline CDR1 reads MGHRA; CDR2 reads YSYEKL. V dropped 0 bases and J dropped 1; count of bases not matched to a gene: 7. This CDR3 comprises 17 residues. CDR3 amino acids: CASSQDWASGFQETQYF. The CDR3 DNA follows: TGCGCCAGCAGCCAAGATTGGGCTAGCGGGTTCCAAGAGACCCAGTACTTC.

This chain joins TRBV2 and TRBJ1-2; the D gene is possibly TRBD1 (6 bases). This CDR3 region has 13 residues. Germline V gives CDR1 SNHLY, CDR2 FYNNEI. V lost 3 bases to trimming and J lost 5 bases, with 10 bases between them. Here the CDR3 DNA reads TGTGCCAGCAGTGAGAGGGGGGGGTATGGCTACACCTTC. Translated: CASSERGGYGYTF.

The rearrangement uses TRBV12-3 or TRBV12-4 and TRBJ2-7; TRBD2 agrees at 8 bases. Trimming cost V 5 bases and J 2 bases; bases outside gene matches: 2. The CDR3 extends over 13 amino acids. CDR3 in DNA: TGTGCCAGCAGTACTAGCGGCACCTACGAGCAGTACTTC. It codes for CASSTSGTYEQYF.

The genes are TRBV11-3 and TRBJ2-7; D may be TRBD1 (5 bases). The CDR3 runs 16 residues. Germline V gives CDR1 SGHNT, CDR2 YENEEA. V was clipped by 1 base and J by 7 bases, with 20 bases between them. CDR3 sequence (DNA): TGTGCCAGCAGCTTAGTGGCAGGGCAGGGCCTGGATGAGCAGTACTTC. Its protein product is CASSLVAGQGLDEQYF.

The rearrangement uses TRBV10-3 and TRBJ1-2; 10 bases are a match to TRBD1. This CDR3 is 15 amino acids long. CDR1 is ENHRY and CDR2 is SYGVKD in the germline V gene. V was clipped by 7 bases and J by 7 bases; unmatched bases: 12. The DNA for the CDR3 is TGTGCCATCAATCCGGGACAGGGGCCCGATGGTGGCTACACCTTC. Its protein is CAINPGQGPDGGYTF.

The chain employs TRBV7-9 and TRBJ1-1; D unclear. CDR3 length: 18 amino acids. Germline assignment: CDR1 SEHNR and CDR2 FQNEAQ (reference sequence). The V and J ends lost 2 bases and 0 bases respectively, with 19 bases between them. CDR3 sequence: CASSLKTILGWVNTEAFF. CDR3 DNA sequence: TGTGCCAGCAGCTTAAAGACAATTCTCGGCTGGGTGAACACTGAAGCTTTCTTT.

The gene calls are TRBV19 and TRBJ2-2; TRBD1 aligns across 8 bases. Germline V CDR1 and CDR2: LNHDA, SQIVND (reference sequence). The CDR3 spans 16 residues. Germline trimming cut 5 bases from V and 3 bases from J; bases unmatched to any gene: 8. CDR3 region: CASSPPGQAYTGELFF. CDR3 nucleotides: TGTGCCAGTAGTCCTCCGGGACAGGCTTACACCGGGGAGCTGTTTTTT.

This chain links TRBV27 with TRBJ2-1, with D possibly being TRBD1 (6 bases). CDR3 length equals 15 residues. V shed 11 bases and J shed 4 bases, with 21 bases lying between them. Germline assignment: CDR1 MNHEY and CDR2 SMNVEV (reference sequence). Here the CDR3 reads CAGTPTAGAYNEQFF. For the CDR3, the DNA is TGTGCCGGCACCCCCACGGCAGGGGCTTACAATGAGCAGTTCTTC.

There are a few counts of this clone. This rearrangement joins TRBV21-1 to TRBJ2-3; the table assigns TRBD2, which was not confirmed against the DNA. TRBV21-1 is assigned pseudogene status. CDR3 size: 16 residues. CDR3 sequence (DNA): TGTGCCAGCAGCAAAGCTGGCACGACTAGCACAGATACGCAGTATTTT. Amino acid sequence: CASSKAGTTSTDTQYF.

This rearrangement joins TRBV6-4 to TRBJ1-2; TRBD1 matches 12 bases. CDR1 MRHNA and CDR2 SNTAGT come from the germline V gene. CDR3 length: 17 amino acids. V trimming: 6 bases; J trimming: 5 bases; junction bases outside the gene matches: 13. As DNA, the CDR3 is TGTGCCAGCAGCCAAGGGTGGGACAGGGGGCGGAATTATGGCTACACCTTC. Translating gives CASSQGWDRGRNYGYTF.

The chain uses TRBV4-2 and TRBJ2-2, with 9 bases fitting TRBD2. V lost 0 bases and J lost 4; bases outside the gene matches: 0. The germline V gene has CDR1 LGHNA and CDR2 YNFKEQ. The CDR3 has 15 amino acids. The CDR3 protein is CASSQETSGTGELFF. CDR3 in DNA: TGTGCCAGCAGCCAAGAGACTAGCGGCACCGGGGAGCTGTTTTTT.

The chain has TRBV4-1 and TRBJ2-7; the D gene is possibly TRBD2 (7 bases). The CDR3 spans 18 residues. V shed 0 bases and J shed 2 bases, with 20 bases lying between them. Looked up from germline, CDR1 is MGHRA and CDR2 is YSYEKL. The CDR3 here is CASSQDQIRAGAAYEQYF. CDR3 sequence (DNA): TGCGCCAGCAGCCAAGATCAGATTCGGGCGGGGGCAGCCTACGAGCAGTACTTC.

J is TRBJ2-2 and V is TRBV28, with TRBD2 matching 11 bases. The germline V gene encodes CDR1 MDHEN and CDR2 SYDVKM. Germline trimming cut 6 bases from V and 5 bases from J; bases unmatched to any gene: 14. This CDR3 has 18 amino acids. The CDR3, as DNA: TGTGCCAGCAGCCATCTTATCACTAGCGGGAGCCTTACCGGGGAGCTGTTTTTT. Its protein product is CASSHLITSGSLTGELFF.

This chain uses TRBV7-9 with TRBJ2-3, with D possibly TRBD2 on 6 matching bases. V was clipped by 4 bases and J by 4 bases, with 12 bases between them. The germline CDR1 and CDR2 sequences are SEHNR and FQNEAQ (reference sequence). This CDR3 is built from 14 residues. The DNA for the CDR3 is TGTGCCAGCAGCTCTGGCAGGGAGGCAGATACGCAGTATTTT. Protein product: CASSSGREADTQYF. The variable domain in full, completed from reference TRBV7-9 and TRBJ2-3, reads DTGVSQNPRHKITKRGQNVTFRCDPISEHNRLYWYRQTLGQGPEFLTYFQNEAQLEKSRLLSDRFSAERPKGSFSTLEIQRTEQGDSAMYLCASSSGREADTQYFGPGTRLTVL.

The rearrangement joins TRBV3-1 (or the pseudogene TRBV3-2) to TRBJ2-7; the D gene is possibly TRBD2 (6 bases). CDR1 LGHDT and CDR2 YNNKEL come from the germline V gene (reference sequence). The V gene lost 4 bases and the J gene lost 3 bases, with 19 bases spanning the gap. There are 16 residues in the CDR3. Here the CDR3 reads CASSPPWAGRYYEQYF. CDR3 bases: TGTGCCAGCAGCCCACCCTGGGCGGGAAGATACTACGAGCAGTACTTC.

This sequence joins TRBV28 and TRBJ2-7; possibly TRBD1 for D (6 bases). Trimming left V 1 base short and J 1 base short, with 11 bases between. Per the germline V gene, CDR1 is MDHEN and CDR2 is SYDVKM. This CDR3 region has 15 residues. The CDR3 is CASSLLAGVSYEQYF. Written as DNA, the CDR3 is TGTGCCAGCAGTTTATTGGCAGGGGTGTCCTACGAGCAGTACTTC.

With regard to this clone: Other DNA variants within this sample encode the same CDR3. Written as DNA, the CDR3 is TGTGCCAGCAGCTTGACAGGGGATGGCTACACCTTC. Amino acid sequence: CASSLTGDGYTF. The chain uses TRBV7-9 and TRBJ1-2; 8 positions agree with TRBD1. Germline V CDR1 and CDR2: SEHNR, FQNEAQ (reference sequence). V gave up 3 bases and J gave up 6 bases; unmatched junction bases: 0. The CDR3 runs to 12 residues.